The subject of this entry is one TCR beta chain. Relative to the germline gene, one junction end is altered; a read error may explain this. The sample is drawn from a study of OX40 agonist ivuxolimab in advanced cancers. Germline V gene data show CDR1 as LGHNT and CDR2 as FRNRAP. The CDR3 is made up of 11 amino acids. Repertoires were generated with immunoSEQ multiplex PCR, while TCRdb's copy carries only in-frame clones and drops some. Of tens of thousands of clones in the sample, approximately 83% were seen once. The clonotype was recovered from an adult with an advanced solid tumor such as melanoma, head and neck, liver or kidney cancer. The J gene is TRBJ2-1, the V gene TRBV12-5; perhaps D is TRBD1 or TRBD2 (5 bases each). The source material was CD4+ or CD8+ T cells sorted from blood, sampled in a trial of the OX40 agonist ivuxolimab. The CDR3, as DNA: TGTGCTAGTGGCTTGGGGACCAACCAGTTCTTC. Its protein is CASGLGTNQFF.